This T cell receptor beta chain was retrieved from a study of identical twins. Template switching added a universal primer binding site, and final cDNA carried unique molecular identifiers. TCRdb reprocessed the 5' RACE reads via MiXCR and lists one record per CDR3 protein. The table lists about 300,000 distinct CDR3 sequences, more than 9% of them singletons. Findings and limits, study-wide: Analyses of zero insertions could be partly confounded by invariant MAIT and iNKT cells.

Healthy Caucasians supplied all donations. Details on this clonotype: Its antigen remains unknown.

Germline V gene data show CDR1 as SGDLS and CDR2 as YYNGEE. V dropped 4 bases and J dropped 0 bases, with 11 bases sitting between them. The CDR3 consists of 15 residues. The same specimen was also included in a second study, on yellow fever vaccine responses in identical twins.

Source material: CD8+ T cells sorted from blood. The chain carries TRBV9 and TRBJ1-5, with D hard to call. This TCR was sampled from a woman in her late teens or twenties in good health. The CDR3, as DNA: TGTGCCAGCAGCCAGGCAAGGAATAGCAATCAGCCCCAGCATTTT. This gives the protein CASSQARNSNQPQHF.